The clone carrying this T cell receptor (beta chain) is medium-sized within its sample. What it recognizes is unknown. This entry belongs to a study of lung T cells in sarcoidosis with Löfgren's syndrome. Study as a whole: CD4+ T cells build up in sarcoidosis bronchoalveolar lavage fluid. Study-level results: The most expanded V genes in Löfgren's patients were reportedly TRAV12-1 and TRBV2. TRAV12-1 preferentially paired with TRBV2, with homologous CDR3s. Multiple Löfgren's syndrome patients reportedly shared TRAV12-1 and TRBV2 CDR3 motifs.

The germline V gene has CDR1 MDHEN and CDR2 SYDVKM. Deletions cut 8 bases from V and 3 bases from J, with 19 bases between. The CDR3 has 15 residues. TCRdb re-analysed the reads in MiXCR, keeping a single row per CDR3 protein. The data show about 21,000 distinct CDR3 sequences, with about 20% seen just once and about 4% held by the top ten. This TCR derives from a human donor with sarcoidosis (Löfgren's syndrome or another form), or a control subject (not recorded which). Sequencing input: CD4+ T cells from PBMCs. J is TRBJ1-1 and V is TRBV28, with D perhaps TRBD1 (6 bases). The CDR3 is CASGTLGQSYTEAFF. CDR3 nucleotides: TGTGCCAGCGGAACTTTAGGACAGAGCTACACTGAAGCTTTCTTT. The full variable domain, rest sourced from reference TRBV28 and TRBJ1-1, is DVKVTQSSRYLVKRTGEKVFLECVQDMDHENMFWYRQDPGLGLRLIYFSYDVKMKEKGDIPEGYSVSREKKERFSLILESASTNQTSMYLCASGTLGQSYTEAFFGQGTRLTVV.